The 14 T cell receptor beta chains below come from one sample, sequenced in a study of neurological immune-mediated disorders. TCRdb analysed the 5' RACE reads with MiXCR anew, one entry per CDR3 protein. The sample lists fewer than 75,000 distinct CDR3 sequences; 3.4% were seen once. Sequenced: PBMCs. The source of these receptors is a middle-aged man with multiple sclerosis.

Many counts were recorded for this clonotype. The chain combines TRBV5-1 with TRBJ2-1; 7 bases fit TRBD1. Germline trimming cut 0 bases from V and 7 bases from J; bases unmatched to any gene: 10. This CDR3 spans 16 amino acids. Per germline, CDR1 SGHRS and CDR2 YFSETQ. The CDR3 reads CASSLGQGTVRNEQFF. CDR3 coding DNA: TGCGCCAGCAGCTTGGGACAGGGAACCGTGAGAAATGAGCAGTTCTTC.

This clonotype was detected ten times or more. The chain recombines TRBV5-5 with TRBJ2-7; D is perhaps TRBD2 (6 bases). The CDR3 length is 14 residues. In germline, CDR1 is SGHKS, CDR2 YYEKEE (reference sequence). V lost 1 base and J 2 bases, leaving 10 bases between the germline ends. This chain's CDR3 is CASSLLAAAYEQYF. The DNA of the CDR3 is TGTGCCAGCAGCTTGTTAGCGGCAGCCTACGAGCAGTACTTC. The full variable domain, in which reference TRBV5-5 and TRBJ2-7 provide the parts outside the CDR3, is DAGVTQSPTHLIKTRGQQVTLRCSPISGHKSVSWYQQVLGQGPQFIFQYYEKEERGRGNFPDRFSARQFPNYSSELNVNALLLGDSALYLCASSLLAAAYEQYFGPGTRLTVT.

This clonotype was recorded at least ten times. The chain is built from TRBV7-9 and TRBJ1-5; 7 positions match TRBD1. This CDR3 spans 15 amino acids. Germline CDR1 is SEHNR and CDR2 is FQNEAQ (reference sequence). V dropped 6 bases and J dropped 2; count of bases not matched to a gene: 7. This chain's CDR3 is CASSSTGPGNQPQHF. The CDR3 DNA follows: TGTGCCAGCAGTTCGACAGGGCCAGGCAATCAGCCCCAGCATTTT.

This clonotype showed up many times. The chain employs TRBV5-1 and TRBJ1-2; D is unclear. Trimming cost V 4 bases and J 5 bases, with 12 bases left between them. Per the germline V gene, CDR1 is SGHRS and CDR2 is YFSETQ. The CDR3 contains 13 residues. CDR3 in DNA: TGCGCCAGCAGCGCGGACGGTGGATATGGCTACACCTTC. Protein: CASSADGGYGYTF.

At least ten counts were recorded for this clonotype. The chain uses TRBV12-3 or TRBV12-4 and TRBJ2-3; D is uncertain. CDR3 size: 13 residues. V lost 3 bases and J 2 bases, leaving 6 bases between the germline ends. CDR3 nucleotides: TGTGCCAGCAGTTTTTTTGCCACAGATACGCAGTATTTT. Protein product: CASSFFATDTQYF.

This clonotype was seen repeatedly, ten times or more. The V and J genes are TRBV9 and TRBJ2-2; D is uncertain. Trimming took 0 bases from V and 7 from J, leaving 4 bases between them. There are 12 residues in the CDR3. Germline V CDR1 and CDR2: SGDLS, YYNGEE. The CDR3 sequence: CASSVEGGELFF. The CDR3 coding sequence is TGTGCCAGCAGCGTAGAGGGCGGGGAGCTGTTTTTT.

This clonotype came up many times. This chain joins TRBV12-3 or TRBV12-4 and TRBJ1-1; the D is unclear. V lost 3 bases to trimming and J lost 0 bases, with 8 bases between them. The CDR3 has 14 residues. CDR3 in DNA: TGTGCCAGCAGTTTCTCAGAGATGAACACTGAAGCTTTCTTT. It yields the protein CASSFSEMNTEAFF.

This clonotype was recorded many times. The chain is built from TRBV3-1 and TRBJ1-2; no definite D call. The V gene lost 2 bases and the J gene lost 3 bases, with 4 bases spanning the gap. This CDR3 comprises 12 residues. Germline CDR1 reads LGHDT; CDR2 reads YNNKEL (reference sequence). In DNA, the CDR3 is TGTGCCAGCAGCCAAAATGACTATGGCTACACCTTC. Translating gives CASSQNDYGYTF.

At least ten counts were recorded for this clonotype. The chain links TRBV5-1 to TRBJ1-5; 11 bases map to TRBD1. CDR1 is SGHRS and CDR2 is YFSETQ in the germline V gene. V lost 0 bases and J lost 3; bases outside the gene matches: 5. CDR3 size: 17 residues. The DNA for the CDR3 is TGCGCCAGCAGCTTGGGGACAGGGGGCGATTCCAATCAGCCCCAGCATTTT. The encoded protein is CASSLGTGGDSNQPQHF.

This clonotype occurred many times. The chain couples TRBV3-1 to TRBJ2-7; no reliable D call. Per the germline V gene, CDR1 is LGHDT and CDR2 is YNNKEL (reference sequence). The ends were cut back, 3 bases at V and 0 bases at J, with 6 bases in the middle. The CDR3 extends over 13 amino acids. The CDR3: CASSHAGSYEQYF. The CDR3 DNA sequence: TGTGCCAGCAGCCACGCAGGCTCCTACGAGCAGTACTTC.

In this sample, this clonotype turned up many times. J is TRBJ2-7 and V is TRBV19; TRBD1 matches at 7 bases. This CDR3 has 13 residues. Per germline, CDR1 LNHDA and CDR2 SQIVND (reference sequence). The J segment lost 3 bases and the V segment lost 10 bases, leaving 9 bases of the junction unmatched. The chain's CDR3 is CATLDRVDYEQYF. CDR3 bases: TGTGCCACCCTCGACAGGGTGGACTACGAGCAGTACTTC.

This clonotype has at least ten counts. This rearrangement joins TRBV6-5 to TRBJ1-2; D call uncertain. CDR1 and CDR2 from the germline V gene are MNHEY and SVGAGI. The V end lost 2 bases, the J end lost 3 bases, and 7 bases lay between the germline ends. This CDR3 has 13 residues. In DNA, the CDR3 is TGTGCCAGCAGTTACCAGCCGGACTATGGCTACACCTTC. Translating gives CASSYQPDYGYTF.

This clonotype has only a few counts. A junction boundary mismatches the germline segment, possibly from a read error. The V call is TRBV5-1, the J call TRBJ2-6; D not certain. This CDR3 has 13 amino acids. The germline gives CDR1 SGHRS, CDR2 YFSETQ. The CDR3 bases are TGCGCCAGCAGGGTGCCTGGGGTCAACGTCCTGACTTTC. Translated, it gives CASRVPGVNVLTF.

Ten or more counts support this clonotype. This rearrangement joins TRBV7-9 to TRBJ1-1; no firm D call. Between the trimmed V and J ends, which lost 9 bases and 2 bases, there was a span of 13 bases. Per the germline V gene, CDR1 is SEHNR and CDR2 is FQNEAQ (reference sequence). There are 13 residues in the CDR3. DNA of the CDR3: TGTGCCAGTTTGCAGTGGGCTAACACTGAAGCTTTCTTT. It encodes CASLQWANTEAFF.